This TCR beta chain was sequenced in a study of blood T cell repertoires in COVID-19. Across the whole study: Samples taken during acute and convalescent COVID-19 were collected in the United States, Italy and Spain. From T cells, B-cell-depleted T cells, or PBMCs came the material, which was cDNA or gDNA.

The CDR3 totals 14 residues. After removal of 1 base from V and 7 bases from J, the junction contained 5 bases not matched to a gene. Germline loops: CDR1 SGHDN, CDR2 FVKESK. In the study's own analysis: Reference gene primer amplification yielded estimated nucleated cell counts. Clones were sequenced by immunoSEQ multiplex PCR, and TCRdb holds only the in-frame ones, with some missing. The DNA gave D and trimming, while V, J and clone size come from that table. Of 150,000 to 200,000 clones listed, 79% are singletons. The chain couples TRBV14 to TRBJ2-3, with 7 bases fitting TRBD2. Sequences were obtained from peripheral blood. The TCR originated in a man aged 60-69 years with active or convalescent COVID-19. For the CDR3, the DNA is TGTGCCAGCAGCCAAGCGGGGGGAGTGAATACGCAGTATTTT. Residues: CASSQAGGVNTQYF.